One and the same sample provided the 32 T cell receptor beta chains below, sequenced in a study of regulatory T cells in long-lasting Graves disease. Time point specified: newly diagnosed GD, antithyroid drugs for less than 3 months. The TCR library was made from RNA extracted from PBMCs. Through Arm-PCR of CDR3 regions and iRepertoire HTBI primers, TCR beta libraries were built. TCRdb analysed the multiplex PCR reads with MiXCR anew, one entry per CDR3 protein. The data hold under 400,000 distinct CDR3 sequences, with over 15% observed a single time. The same data also contributed to another study, on T cells in Graves' hyperthyroidism and ophthalmopathy.

The material was peripheral blood mononuclear cells (PBMCs), obtained at new diagnosis, from a patient treated with antithyroid drugs. The receptors were gathered from a man aged 35 to 55 with Graves disease.

This clonotype occurred a few times. V is TRBV6-1 and J is TRBJ1-2, with D unclear. V was cut by 7 bases and J by 6 bases, with 15 bases left in between. Germline V gene sequence: CDR1 MNHNS, CDR2 SASEGT. This CDR3 has 13 residues. The CDR3 sequence: CASIPDTQHGYTF. DNA for the CDR3: TGTGCCAGCATACCAGACACCCAGCATGGCTACACCTTC.

This clonotype was seen repeatedly, ten times or more. The chain recombines TRBV6-5 with TRBJ2-7, with 7 bases matching TRBD1. This CDR3 spans 14 amino acids. J lost 5 bases, V lost 6 bases, and 10 bases had no gene match. The germline V gene encodes CDR1 MNHEY and CDR2 SVGAGI. CDR3 nucleotide sequence: TGTGCCAGCAGATACAACAGGGGATCCCACGAGCAGTACTTC. Protein: CASRYNRGSHEQYF.

Notes on this clonotype: This may be a read error, as it is one base from a much larger clone. The V gene is TRBV7-6, the J gene TRBJ2-4; TRBD1 might be the D (6 bases). The CDR3 contains 13 residues. The V end lost 4 bases, the J end lost 5 bases, and 9 bases lay between the germline ends. The germline V gene encodes CDR1 SGHVS and CDR2 FNYEAQ. Here the CDR3 reads CASSSHRENIQYF. The CDR3 bases are TGTGCCAGCAGCTCCCACAGGGAAAACATTCAGTACTTC.

The CDR3 reads CASSSPLAGGKTQYF. CDR3 in DNA: TGTGCCAGCAGTTCTCCATTAGCGGGGGGCAAGACCCAGTACTTC. The V gene is TRBV28, the J gene TRBJ2-5; the match to TRBD2 covers 10 bases. The CDR3 loop spans 15 amino acids. The V gene end was trimmed by 4 bases and the J gene end by 6 bases; junction bases not matched to a gene: 8. Looked up from germline, CDR1 is MDHEN and CDR2 is SYDVKM.

This clonotype was recorded many times. The chain joins TRBV5-1 to TRBJ2-7; weak D call: TRBD1 (6 bases). The germline V gene has CDR1 SGHRS and CDR2 YFSETQ. Trimming shortened V by 2 bases and J by 3 bases, and 12 bases separated the two germline ends. The CDR3 loop spans 14 amino acids. The CDR3 coding sequence is TGCGCCAGCAGCTTTGGACAGAGCTTCTACGAGCAGTACTTC. Translating it yields CASSFGQSFYEQYF. The whole variable domain, remainder taken from reference TRBV5-1 and TRBJ2-7, is KAGVTQTPRYLIKTRGQQVTLSCSPISGHRSVSWYQQTPGQGLQFLFEYFSETQRNKGNFPGRFSGRQFSNSRSEMNVSTLELGDSALYLCASSFGQSFYEQYFGPGTRLTVT.

As concerns this clonotype: A far larger clone is one base from this, pointing to a likely read error. The chain recombines TRBV27 with TRBJ2-5, with D perhaps matching TRBD1 (6 bases). The DNA end is more similar to TRBJ2-7, so the J call may be wrong. The germline CDR1 and CDR2 sequences are MNHEY and SMNVEV (reference sequence). This CDR3 region has 16 residues. CDR3 DNA sequence: TGTGCCAGCGGTTTCTTTCCGTACAGGGAGAGCTACGAGCAGTACTTC. Protein product: CASGFFPYRESYEQYF.

This clonotype was recorded at least ten times. CDR3 amino acids: CASNGVRQPQHF. The CDR3 coding sequence is TGTGCCAGCAACGGGGTCCGACAGCCCCAGCATTTT. The V call is TRBV28, the J call TRBJ1-5; D gene ambiguous. The germline CDR1 and CDR2 sequences are MDHEN and SYDVKM. V was trimmed by 7 bases and J by 7 bases, leaving 11 bases between them. This CDR3 contains 12 residues.

This clonotype occurred many times. J is TRBJ2-1 and V is TRBV7-2; tentatively, D is TRBD2 (6 bases). The CDR3 has 15 amino acids. Per the germline V gene, CDR1 is SGHTA and CDR2 is FQGNSA. The ends were cut back, 2 bases at V and 7 bases at J, with 15 bases in the middle. The CDR3 loop is CASSLRFPLANEQFF. CDR3 bases: TGTGCCAGCAGCTTAAGGTTCCCGCTAGCGAATGAGCAGTTCTTC.

This clonotype was observed many times. The rearrangement uses TRBV7-2 and TRBJ1-5; D unclear. Trimming took off 1 base at V and 4 bases at J, with 20 bases between the two ends. CDR3 length: 18 residues. The germline CDR1 and CDR2 sequences are SGHTA and FQGNSA. CDR3 amino acids: CASSLGGFGPVKNQPQHF. The CDR3 DNA reads as TGTGCCAGCAGCTTAGGCGGGTTTGGGCCAGTCAAAAATCAGCCCCAGCATTTT.

This chain connects TRBV5-1 to TRBJ2-3; D is undetermined. Deletions cut 4 bases from V and 13 bases from J, with 19 bases between. The germline gives CDR1 SGHRS, CDR2 YFSETQ. The CDR3 runs 13 residues. The CDR3 DNA reads as TGCGCCAGCAGCCTAGGACCCGGAACTTCAGAGTATTTT. Residues: CASSLGPGTSEYF.

This clonotype was counted at least ten times. The rearrangement uses TRBV6-1 and TRBJ2-7, with TRBD1 matching over 10 bases. This CDR3 has 13 amino acids. Germline V gene lookup returns CDR1 MNHNS and CDR2 SASEGT. V was clipped by 5 bases and J by 6 bases; unmatched bases: 4. CDR3 in amino acids: CASSKGDRGEQYF. As DNA, the CDR3 is TGTGCCAGCAGTAAAGGGGACAGGGGCGAGCAGTACTTC.

The chain has TRBV19 and TRBJ1-1; tentative D call: TRBD1 (6 bases). Trimming cost V 6 bases and J 5 bases, with 19 bases left between them. The germline V gene has CDR1 LNHDA and CDR2 SQIVND (reference sequence). CDR3 length: 15 residues. CDR3: CASRNAWGRTTEAFF. The CDR3 DNA reads TGTGCCAGTAGAAACGCGTGGGGGCGGACTACTGAAGCTTTCTTT.

This chain connects TRBV6-1 to TRBJ1-5, with D perhaps matching TRBD1 (5 bases). Trimming cost V 10 bases and J 1 base, with 14 bases left between them. The CDR3 spans 14 residues. CDR1 is MNHNS and CDR2 is SASEGT in the germline V gene. CDR3 sequence reads: CATRDRQSNQPQHF. The CDR3 DNA reads as TGTGCCACCAGGGATAGACAGAGCAATCAGCCCCAGCATTTT.

This clonotype was seen repeatedly, ten times or more. The chain combines TRBV10-3 with TRBJ2-7; 7 bases agree with TRBD1. V dropped 6 bases and J dropped 2; count of bases not matched to a gene: 16. The CDR3 loop spans 17 amino acids. The V gene's germline CDR1 is ENHRY and CDR2 SYGVKD. The CDR3 loop is CAISESPPGQPTYEQYF. In DNA form, the CDR3 reads TGTGCCATCAGCGAGAGCCCCCCGGGACAGCCCACCTACGAGCAGTACTTC.

The chain uses TRBV4-3 and TRBJ2-7, with D unclear. Trimming removed 0 bases from V and 0 bases from J, with 9 bases in between. Germline loops: CDR1 LGHNA, CDR2 YSLEER. The CDR3 runs to 15 residues. The CDR3 is CASSQDGFSSYEQYF. DNA of the CDR3: TGCGCCAGCAGCCAAGACGGCTTTTCCTCCTACGAGCAGTACTTC.

The V and J genes are TRBV28 and TRBJ2-2; TRBD2 aligns across 13 bases. In germline, CDR1 is MDHEN, CDR2 SYDVKM. The CDR3 extends over 15 amino acids. With 6 bases clipped from V and 6 bases from J, the junction kept 4 bases outside the gene matches. The chain's CDR3 is CASRGGTSGAGELFF. CDR3 in DNA: TGTGCCAGCAGGGGAGGGACTAGCGGGGCCGGGGAGCTGTTTTTT.

This clonotype was detected only a few times. The chain uses TRBV15 and TRBJ2-3; 12 bases agree with TRBD2. With 10 bases clipped from V and 1 base from J, the junction kept 9 bases outside the gene matches. CDR1 and CDR2 from the germline V gene are LNHNV and YYDKDF (reference sequence). CDR3 length: 16 residues. The CDR3 DNA reads as TGTGCCAGCCGACTAGCGGGGGAGTCTCGCACAGATACGCAGTATTTT. Its protein is CASRLAGESRTDTQYF. Combining the CDR3 with reference TRBV15 and TRBJ2-3 gives the whole variable domain DAMVIQNPRYQVTQFGKPVTLSCSQTLNHNVMYWYQQKSSQAPKLLFHYYDKDFNNEADTPDNFQSRRPNTSFCFLDIRSPGLGDTAMYLCASRLAGESRTDTQYFGPGTRLTVL.

This clonotype was counted at least ten times. V usage is TRBV28 and J usage is TRBJ2-7, with D perhaps TRBD1 or TRBD2 (5 bases each). This CDR3 region has 17 residues. CDR1 and CDR2 from the germline V gene are MDHEN and SYDVKM. V dropped 2 bases and J dropped 3 bases, with 20 bases sitting between them. CDR3 loop: CASSLKSWDRHIYEQYF. The CDR3 DNA reads as TGTGCCAGCAGTTTAAAAAGTTGGGACCGGCATATCTACGAGCAGTACTTC.

The chain is built from TRBV4-2 and TRBJ2-2; a weak D match, TRBD2 (5 bases). The V gene's germline CDR1 is LGHNA and CDR2 YNFKEQ. CDR3 length: 15 residues. Trimming took off 0 bases at V and 7 bases at J, with 12 bases between the two ends. The CDR3 loop is CASSQEGRRNGELFF. The CDR3 DNA is TGTGCCAGCAGCCAAGAAGGGAGAAGGAACGGGGAGCTGTTTTTT.

This clonotype was recorded only once. This chain links TRBV4-3 with TRBJ2-3, with D possibly TRBD2 on 6 matching bases. The V end lost 0 bases, the J end lost 2 bases, and 12 bases lay between the germline ends. Germline V CDR1 and CDR2: LGHNA, YSLEER. The CDR3 has 16 amino acids. The CDR3 here is CASSQDEWDSTDTQYF. DNA for the CDR3: TGCGCCAGCAGCCAAGATGAGTGGGACTCCACAGATACGCAGTATTTT.

This clonotype was counted at least ten times. The chain couples TRBV7-2 to TRBJ2-3; D perhaps matches TRBD2 (6 bases). The CDR3 contains 14 residues. In germline, CDR1 is SGHTA, CDR2 FQGNSA. Deletions cut 4 bases from V and 6 bases from J, with 14 bases between. The DNA of the CDR3 is TGTGCCAGCAGCTCGGGACTCTCGTTGGATACGCAGTATTTT. It codes for CASSSGLSLDTQYF.

This clonotype was recorded many times. The chain is built from TRBV19 and TRBJ2-2, with D uncertain. The V end lost 2 bases, the J end lost 7 bases, and 8 bases lay between the germline ends. The CDR3 is 13 residues long. Germline CDR1 is LNHDA and CDR2 is SQIVND (reference sequence). The CDR3 sequence: CASSIRGLGELFF. The CDR3, as DNA: TGTGCCAGTAGTATACGTGGTCTCGGGGAGCTGTTTTTT.

This clonotype was seen ten or more times. The chain's CDR3 is CASTQGSRNSPLHF. Written as DNA, the CDR3 is TGTGCCAGTACACAGGGGTCGAGAAATTCACCCCTCCACTTT. The chain recombines TRBV6-1 with TRBJ1-6; the match to TRBD1 covers 7 bases. The germline V gene has CDR1 MNHNS and CDR2 SASEGT. The trim removed 9 bases at V and 7 bases at J, leaving 9 bases unmatched. CDR3 length: 14 residues.

This clonotype was seen ten or more times. This chain joins TRBV10-3 and TRBJ2-7, with a possible D match to TRBD2 (5 bases). The V and J ends lost 11 bases and 4 bases respectively, with 21 bases between them. Germline V lookup: CDR1 ENHRY, CDR2 SYGVKD. The CDR3 has 14 amino acids. The CDR3 spells CAVAWASPKYEQYF. The CDR3 DNA reads TGTGCCGTCGCGTGGGCTAGCCCTAAATACGAGCAGTACTTC.

This clonotype has a handful of counts. This chain links TRBV20-1 with TRBJ2-1; D may be TRBD2 (7 bases). CDR3 length: 15 amino acids. V lost 0 bases to trimming and J lost 7 bases, with 16 bases between them. CDR1 and CDR2 (germline): DFQATT, SNEGSKA (reference sequence). CDR3 DNA sequence: TGCAGTGCTAGAGATCCCGGGGGGCCTGGGAATGAGCAGTTCTTC. Translating it yields CSARDPGGPGNEQFF.

This chain connects TRBV20-1 to TRBJ1-5; D possibly corresponds to TRBD1 (6 bases). Trimming removed 5 bases at V and 0 bases at J, with 14 bases between. Germline CDR1 DFQATT, CDR2 SNEGSKA (reference sequence). This CDR3 is built from 15 residues. CDR3 coding DNA: TGCAGTGCTCCCCCGGACAGATATAGCAATCAGCCCCAGCATTTT. Translation: CSAPPDRYSNQPQHF.

This clonotype has ten or more counts. The V call is TRBV12-5, the J call TRBJ2-3; 8 bases agree with TRBD1. The length of the CDR3 is 13 residues. Germline V gene lookup returns CDR1 LGHNT and CDR2 FRNRAP. V shed 5 bases and J 4 bases; nucleotides not matched to a gene: 2. The CDR3 DNA is TGTGCTAGTGGTGCACAGGGGGCAGATACGCAGTATTTT. It translates to CASGAQGADTQYF.

This clonotype showed up many times. The chain employs TRBV12-3 or TRBV12-4 and TRBJ1-5; D is possibly TRBD1 (5 bases). Trimming removed 8 bases from V and 3 bases from J, with 14 bases in between. The CDR3 runs to 14 residues. Written as DNA, the CDR3 is TGTGCCAGCTCACGACAGTTCCTCAATCAGCCCCAGCATTTT. Amino acids: CASSRQFLNQPQHF.

This chain links TRBV20-1 with TRBJ2-7, with 8 bases identical to TRBD2. The junction had 8 bases not matched to a gene; V was cut back by 0 bases and J by 7 bases. The CDR3 has 14 amino acids. Per germline, CDR1 DFQATT and CDR2 SNEGSKA (reference sequence). CDR3 region: CSARDRRGGKEQYF. CDR3 in DNA: TGCAGTGCTAGAGATCGCCGGGGGGGAAAGGAGCAGTACTTC.

This clonotype occurred many times. Here the CDR3 reads CASSLKTGGGTEAFF. The DNA of the CDR3 is TGTGCCAGCTCGCTCAAAACCGGGGGTGGCACTGAAGCTTTCTTT. The V call is TRBV18, the J call TRBJ1-1, with a possible D match to TRBD1 (5 bases). Germline V gene sequence: CDR1 KGHSH, CDR2 LQKENI. The CDR3 covers 15 residues. Trimming cost V 6 bases and J 4 bases, with 18 bases left between them.

At least ten counts were recorded for this clonotype. CDR3 coding DNA: TGCAGCGTTCGACAGGTCCAAGAGACCCAGTACTTC. It codes for CSVRQVQETQYF. The chain recombines TRBV29-1 with TRBJ2-5, with D possibly matching TRBD1 (6 bases). CDR3 length equals 12 residues. The germline V gene encodes CDR1 SQVTM and CDR2 ANQGSEA. V was clipped by 5 bases and J by 1 base, with 8 bases between them.

This clonotype was detected only a few times. The V call is TRBV5-1, the J call TRBJ1-4; no clear D gene. Deletions cut 4 bases from V and 4 bases from J, with 17 bases between. Germline assignment: CDR1 SGHRS and CDR2 YFSETQ. This CDR3 spans 16 amino acids. The CDR3 sequence is CASSMDWALGNEKLFF. For the CDR3, the DNA is TGCGCCAGCAGCATGGACTGGGCACTGGGTAATGAAAAACTGTTTTTT.